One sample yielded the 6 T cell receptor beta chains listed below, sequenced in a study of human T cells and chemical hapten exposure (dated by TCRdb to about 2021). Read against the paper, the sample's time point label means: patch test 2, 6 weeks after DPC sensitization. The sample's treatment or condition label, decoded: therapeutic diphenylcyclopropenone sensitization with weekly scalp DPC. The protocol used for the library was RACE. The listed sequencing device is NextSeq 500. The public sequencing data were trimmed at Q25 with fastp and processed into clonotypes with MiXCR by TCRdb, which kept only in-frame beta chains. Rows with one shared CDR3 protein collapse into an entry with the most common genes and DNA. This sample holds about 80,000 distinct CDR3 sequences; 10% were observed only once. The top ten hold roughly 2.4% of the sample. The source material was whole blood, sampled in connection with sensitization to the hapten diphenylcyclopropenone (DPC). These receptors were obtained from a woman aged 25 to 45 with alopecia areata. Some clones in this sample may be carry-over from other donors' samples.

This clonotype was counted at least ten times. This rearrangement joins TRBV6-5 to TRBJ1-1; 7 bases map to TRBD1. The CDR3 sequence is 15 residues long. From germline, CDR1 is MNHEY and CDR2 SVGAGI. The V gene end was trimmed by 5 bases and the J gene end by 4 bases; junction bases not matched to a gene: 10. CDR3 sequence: CASSPPTGRATEAFF. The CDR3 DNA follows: TGTGCCAGCAGTCCCCCGACAGGGAGGGCCACTGAAGCTTTCTTT.

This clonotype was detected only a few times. The CDR3 here is CASSGIAGGFGDEQFF. CDR3 DNA sequence: TGTGCCAGCAGCGGAATAGCGGGAGGGTTCGGGGATGAGCAGTTCTTC. This rearrangement joins TRBV9 to TRBJ2-1; 11 bases are a match to TRBD2. Trimming took 3 bases from V and 8 from J; bases not matched to a gene: 10. The germline V gene encodes CDR1 SGDLS and CDR2 YYNGEE. The CDR3 covers 16 residues.

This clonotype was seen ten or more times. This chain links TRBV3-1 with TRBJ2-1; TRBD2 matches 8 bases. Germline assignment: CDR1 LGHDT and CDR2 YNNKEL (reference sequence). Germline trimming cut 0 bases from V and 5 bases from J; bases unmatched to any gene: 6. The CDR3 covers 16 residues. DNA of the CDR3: TGTGCCAGCAGCCAAGATGGCGCGGGGGGACACAATGAGCAGTTCTTC. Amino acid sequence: CASSQDGAGGHNEQFF.

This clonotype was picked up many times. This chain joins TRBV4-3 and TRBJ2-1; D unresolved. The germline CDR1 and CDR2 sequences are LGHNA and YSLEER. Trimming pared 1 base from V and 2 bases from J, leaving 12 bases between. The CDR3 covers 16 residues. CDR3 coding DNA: TGCGCCAGCAGCCAAGGGTCGCAGTTTCCCTACAATGAGCAGTTCTTC. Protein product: CASSQGSQFPYNEQFF.

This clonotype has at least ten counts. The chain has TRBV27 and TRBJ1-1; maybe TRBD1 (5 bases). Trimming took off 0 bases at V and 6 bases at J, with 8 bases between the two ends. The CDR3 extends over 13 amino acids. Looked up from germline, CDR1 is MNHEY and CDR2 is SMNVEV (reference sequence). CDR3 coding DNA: TGTGCCAGCAGTTTATCGAGGGGCTCTGAAGCTTTCTTT. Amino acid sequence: CASSLSRGSEAFF.

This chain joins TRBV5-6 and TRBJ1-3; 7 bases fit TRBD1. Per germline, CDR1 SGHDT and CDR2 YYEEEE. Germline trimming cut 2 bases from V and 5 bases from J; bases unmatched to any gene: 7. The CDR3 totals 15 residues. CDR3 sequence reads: CASSFFTQGRNTIYF. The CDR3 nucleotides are TGTGCCAGCAGCTTCTTTACACAGGGGCGAAACACCATATATTTT.